This T cell receptor (beta chain) is drawn from a study of monozygotic twins with inflammatory bowel disease. TCRdb reprocessed the 5' RACE reads and stores each CDR3 protein as one record, lacking DNA. The sample data list 150,000 to 200,000 distinct CDR3 sequences. Isolation of total RNA was performed on whole blood, with no prior T cell sorting. Germline values: CDR1 SGHRS, CDR2 YFSETQ. This CDR3 has 17 residues. The sample taken for sequencing was blood. This sequence was found in a human donor with ulcerative colitis or Crohn's disease, or a healthy co-twin of an affected twin (not recorded which). This chain joins TRBV5-1 and TRBJ2-6; with no DNA, the TCRdb D assignment of TRBD1 cannot be verified. The CDR3 loop reads CASSSTGGARGANVLTF.